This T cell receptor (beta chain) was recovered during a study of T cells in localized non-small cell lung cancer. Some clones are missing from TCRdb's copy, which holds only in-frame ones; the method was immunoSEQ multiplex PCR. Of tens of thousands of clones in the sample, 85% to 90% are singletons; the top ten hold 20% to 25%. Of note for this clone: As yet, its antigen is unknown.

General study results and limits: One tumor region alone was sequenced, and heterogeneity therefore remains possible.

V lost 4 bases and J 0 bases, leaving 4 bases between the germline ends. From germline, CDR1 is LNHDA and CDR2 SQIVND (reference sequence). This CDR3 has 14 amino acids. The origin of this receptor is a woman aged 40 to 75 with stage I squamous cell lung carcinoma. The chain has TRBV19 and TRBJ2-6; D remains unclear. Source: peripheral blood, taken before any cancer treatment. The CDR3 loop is CASSNFSGANVLTF. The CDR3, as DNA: TGTGCCAGTAGTAACTTCTCTGGGGCCAACGTCCTGACTTTC.